The entry below describes one TCR beta chain. This clonotype was counted many times. Its target antigen remains unknown. The input lacks base qualities; no much larger clone sits a single base away. The record originates from a study of blood T cells in healthy people across ages (dated by TCRdb to the mid-2010s). Turning to the overall study: In model experiments, template switching captured roughly one uniquely barcoded TCR beta cDNA molecule for every two T cells. The study measured age-related changes in TCR beta repertoire diversity using deep sequencing normalized with unique cDNA molecular identifiers. Donors were grouped into four age groups: young (average approximately 15 years), middle-aged (roughly 37), aged (around 60) and long-lived (around 80). To avoid experimental bias, donors of different ages were distributed randomly across sequencing lanes. The study analyzed two additional independent replicas of 1 million unique cDNA reads from the same blood draw for two donors, one aged 18 to 29 and one aged 80 or older.

Broader findings and caveats from the paper: Because profiling used bulk unsorted PBMCs, naive and antigen-experienced compartments could not be compared conclusively. Estimates of total diversity from one million sequenced T cells were regarded as lower bounds and underestimates. The long-lived group showed more naive CD4+ T cells, fewer expanded clones and increased TCR diversity than the aged group, suggesting age selection. As age increased, observed TCR beta diversity per million T cells dropped in a roughly linear way, and a significant reduction was already evident by age 40. The CMV infection status of donors was not known, potentially confounding age-related changes in expanded clonotypes. A strong correlation was found between observed TCR beta diversity and the percentage of naive T cells measured by flow cytometry.

V is cut by 7 bases and J by 4 bases, and the space between the germline ends is 12 bases. CDR1 is given as KGHDR and CDR2 as SFDVKD, both from the germline V gene. Spanning cysteine to phenylalanine, the CDR3 consists of 13 amino acids. This entry keeps only the CDR3 DNA: 39 bases, framed from base 1. Library prep was done by 5' RACE. The instrument was an Illumina HiSeq 2500. A second PCR of about 7 to 12 cycles was run with a J-beta primer mix and a sample-barcoded 5' primer. A unique molecular identifier was introduced onto each TCR beta cDNA molecule by a template-switch 5' adaptor carrying 12 random nucleotides. Each sample yielded at least 3 million CDR3-containing paired-end reads. First-strand cDNA was synthesized from all RNA with the Mint cDNA synthesis kit, primed by a TRBC-specific oligonucleotide. Following uracil-DNA glycosylase treatment, a first 18-cycle PCR with universal primers M1SS and BC2_uni_R was performed on all cDNA. On the study's bioinformatics: For normalization, 1 million high-quality reads, each with a distinct molecular identifier, were randomly selected from each sample. Instead of being binned into consensus sequences, reads with shared molecular identifiers were discarded. MiTCR, set to a Q25 quality threshold and the strictest error-elimination algorithm, was used for CDR3 identification, clonotype clustering and error correction. Lower-bound total TCR beta diversity was estimated with a nonparametric unseen species model using Euler transformation. TCRdb reprocessing: public reads trimmed at Q25 with fastp, clones called with MiXCR, in-frame beta chains kept. A single entry per CDR3 protein holds the most common genes and DNA from its merged rows. The V and J calls come from TCRdb's annotation, not from the publication. The table for this sample lists 650,000 to 1,000,000 distinct CDR3 sequences; about 45% of them were counted only once. The ten largest clonotypes hold roughly 18% of the sample.

Donors were about 36 systemically healthy Caucasian individuals from Russia aged roughly 6 to 100 years. About 10 milliliters of peripheral blood were collected from each donor into EDTA-treated Vacutainer tubes. Ficoll-Paque density-gradient centrifugation was used to isolate PBMCs, with at least 7 million per sample. Trizol reagent was used to extract total RNA from the PBMCs, yielding at least 5.5 micrograms per sample. For every donor, flow cytometry on a PBMC aliquot measured the percentage of naive CD45RAhigh/CD27high T cells. The rearrangement joined TRBV24-1 to TRBJ2-5; the D gene is perhaps TRBD2, from 6 matching bases. Sequencing was carried out using blood. The receptor comes from a man at least 80 years old in good health. The CDR3 is CATRAAGGETQYF. Read as DNA, the sequence is TGTGCCACCAGGGCAGCGGGTGGAGAGACCCAGTACTTC.